This T cell receptor beta chain was retrieved from a study of cytomegalovirus exposure and HLA in healthy donors. About the research overall: Counted in an early data release were some 81 million unique TCRs from HLA-typed donors. Study-wide findings and caveats: Within an earlier analysis, most TCR beta V segments proved productive either about 87% or about 30% of the time. Follow-up analysis found HLA locus-dependent TCR association rates, highest for DRB1 and lowest for HLA-C.

The CDR3 is 14 amino acids. The V gene's germline CDR1 is SGHAT and CDR2 FQNNGV. The V gene end was trimmed by 1 base and the J gene end by 5 bases; junction bases not matched to a gene: 4. The primer mix had 60 Vbeta and 13 Jbeta primers. The assay was immunoSEQ multiplex PCR, and TCRdb's table has in-frame clones only and misses some. The table records roughly 250,000 clones, roughly 80% of them present only once. In the case of this clone: Antigen unknown.

Sequencing was done on a sample of PBMCs. V gene TRBV11-2 combines with J gene TRBJ1-2, with 7 bases that match TRBD1. The clonotype originates from a girl aged 2 to 10 in good health and CMV-seronegative. CDR3 coding DNA: TGTGCCAGCAGCTTAGGACAGGGTTTATATGGCTACACCTTC. Its translation is CASSLGQGLYGYTF.